The 7 T cell receptor beta chains reported below all come from one sample, sequenced in a study of T cell repertoires in Merkel cell carcinoma. Assay used: immunoSEQ multiplex PCR; TCRdb lists only in-frame clones, some missing. The repertoire includes 15,000 or so clones, 76% of them detected once, and 17% sits in the top ten. Sequencing was carried out using tumor tissue. These receptor sequences come from an adult with Merkel cell carcinoma.

J is TRBJ2-1 and V is TRBV28; no clear D gene. The CDR3 extends over 14 amino acids. V lost 0 bases and J lost 7, with 10 bases in between. Germline lookup yields CDR1 MDHEN and CDR2 SYDVKM. CDR3 protein: CASSLWANGNEQFF. The CDR3 bases are TGTGCCAGCAGTTTATGGGCGAACGGTAATGAGCAGTTCTTC. The complete variable domain, with remaining parts taken from reference TRBV28 and TRBJ2-1, reads DVKVTQSSRYLVKRTGEKVFLECVQDMDHENMFWYRQDPGLGLRLIYFSYDVKMKEKGDIPEGYSVSREKKERFSLILESASTNQTSMYLCASSLWANGNEQFFGPGTRLTVL.

This clone is a singleton in its sample. The CDR3 protein is CASSPAVAGGLETQYF. DNA of the CDR3: TGTGCCAGCAGCCCCGCCGTAGCGGGGGGGCTAGAGACCCAGTACTTC. This chain links TRBV7-9 with TRBJ2-5, with 11 bases aligning to TRBD2. Germline assignment: CDR1 SEHNR and CDR2 FQNEAQ (reference sequence). V lost 5 bases to trimming and J lost 4 bases; unmatched junction nucleotides: 9. The CDR3 contains 16 residues.

The chain is built from TRBV21-1 and TRBJ1-2. TRBV21-1 is a pseudogene locus. The CDR3 has 15 amino acids. The CDR3 DNA follows: TGTGCCAGCAGCAAAGCAAGGGCAGGAGGACATGGCTACACCTTC. This gives the protein CASSKARAGGHGYTF.

The chain is built from TRBV11-3 and TRBJ2-7; D is unclear. Trimming pared 6 bases from V and 2 bases from J, leaving 11 bases between. The germline V gene encodes CDR1 SGHNT and CDR2 YENEEA. The length of the CDR3 is 13 residues. This CDR3 is CASRPSGAYEQYF. The CDR3 DNA follows: TGTGCCAGCAGACCCTCGGGTGCCTACGAGCAGTACTTC.

V usage is TRBV18 and J usage is TRBJ2-1; maybe TRBD1 (6 bases). Germline values: CDR1 KGHSH, CDR2 LQKENI. There are 17 residues in the CDR3. The V gene lost 3 bases and the J gene lost 8 bases, with 23 bases spanning the gap. The CDR3 nucleotides read TGTGCCAGCTCACCCGGGACCGGGACATGGATGGCGGATGAGCAGTTCTTC. This translates into CASSPGTGTWMADEQFF.

This chain joins TRBV7-2 and TRBJ2-7, with D unresolved. The germline V and J ends were trimmed by 3 bases and 0 bases, with 12 bases remaining between them. Germline values: CDR1 SGHTA, CDR2 FQGNSA. The CDR3 runs to 15 residues. The CDR3 region has the DNA TGTGCCAGCAGCTTCCTCCCGGGCCGCTCCTACGAGCAGTACTTC. Its translation: CASSFLPGRSYEQYF.

The V call is TRBV18, the J call TRBJ1-4; 7 nucleotides line up with TRBD1. Per the germline V gene, CDR1 is KGHSH and CDR2 is LQKENI. Trimming cost V 3 bases and J 4 bases; bases outside gene matches: 8. CDR3 size: 16 residues. The CDR3 coding sequence is TGTGCCAGCTCACCGCTTCCCGGGACAGTTAATGAAAAACTGTTTTTT. Residues: CASSPLPGTVNEKLFF.